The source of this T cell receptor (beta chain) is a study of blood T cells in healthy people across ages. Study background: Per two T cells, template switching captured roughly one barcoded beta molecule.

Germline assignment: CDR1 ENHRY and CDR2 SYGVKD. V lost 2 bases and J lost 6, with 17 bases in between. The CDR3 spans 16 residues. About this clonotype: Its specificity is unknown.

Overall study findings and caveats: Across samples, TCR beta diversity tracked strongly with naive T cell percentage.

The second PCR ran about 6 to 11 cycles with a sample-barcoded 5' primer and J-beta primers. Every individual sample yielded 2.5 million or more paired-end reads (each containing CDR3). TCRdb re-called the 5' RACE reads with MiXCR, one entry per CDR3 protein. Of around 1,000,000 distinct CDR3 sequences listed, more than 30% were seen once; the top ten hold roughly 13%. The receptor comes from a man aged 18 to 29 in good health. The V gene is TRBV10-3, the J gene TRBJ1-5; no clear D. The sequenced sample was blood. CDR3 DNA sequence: TGTGCCATCAGTGAGCCCCGGACGGAGTGGGGTCAGCCCCAGCATTTT. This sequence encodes CAISEPRTEWGQPQHF.